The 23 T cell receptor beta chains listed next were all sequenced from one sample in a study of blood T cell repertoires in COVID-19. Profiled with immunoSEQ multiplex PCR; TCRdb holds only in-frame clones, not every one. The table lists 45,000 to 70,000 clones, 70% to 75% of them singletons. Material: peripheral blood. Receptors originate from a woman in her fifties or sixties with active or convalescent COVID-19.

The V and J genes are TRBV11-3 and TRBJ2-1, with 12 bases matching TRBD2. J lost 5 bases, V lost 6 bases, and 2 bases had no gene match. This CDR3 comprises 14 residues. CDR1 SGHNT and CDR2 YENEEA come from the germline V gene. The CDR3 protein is CASSRTSGDNEQFF. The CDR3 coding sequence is TGTGCCAGCAGTCGGACTAGCGGGGACAATGAGCAGTTCTTC.

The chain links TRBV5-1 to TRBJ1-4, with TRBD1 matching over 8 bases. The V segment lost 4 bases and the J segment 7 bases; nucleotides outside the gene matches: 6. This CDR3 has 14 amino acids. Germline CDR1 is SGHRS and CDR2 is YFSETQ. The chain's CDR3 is CASSPTGGREKLFF. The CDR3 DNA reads TGCGCCAGCAGCCCAACAGGGGGTCGTGAAAAACTGTTTTTT.

This chain's CDR3 is CASSTTETEAFF. The CDR3 DNA sequence: TGTGCCAGCTCAACGACAGAAACTGAAGCTTTCTTT. The chain uses TRBV18 and TRBJ1-1; a possible D gene is TRBD1 (5 bases). Germline V CDR1 and CDR2: KGHSH, LQKENI. The CDR3 length is 12 residues. Trimming removed 5 bases from V and 5 bases from J, with 9 bases in between.

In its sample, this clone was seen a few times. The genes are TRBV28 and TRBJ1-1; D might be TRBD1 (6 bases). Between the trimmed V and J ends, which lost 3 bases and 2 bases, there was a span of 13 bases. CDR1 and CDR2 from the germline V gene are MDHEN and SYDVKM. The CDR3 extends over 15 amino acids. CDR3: CASSFGDRSNTEAFF. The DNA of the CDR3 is TGTGCCAGCAGTTTTGGCGACAGGTCAAACACTGAAGCTTTCTTT.

CDR3 coding DNA: TGTGCCACCAGATCCTCAGGGGCTAACTATGGCTACACCTTC. As protein: CATRSSGANYGYTF. V and J are TRBV15 and TRBJ1-2, with a possible D match to TRBD1 (6 bases). Germline lookup yields CDR1 LNHNV and CDR2 YYDKDF (reference sequence). CDR3 length: 14 residues. The V gene lost 6 bases and the J gene lost 0 bases, with 11 bases spanning the gap.

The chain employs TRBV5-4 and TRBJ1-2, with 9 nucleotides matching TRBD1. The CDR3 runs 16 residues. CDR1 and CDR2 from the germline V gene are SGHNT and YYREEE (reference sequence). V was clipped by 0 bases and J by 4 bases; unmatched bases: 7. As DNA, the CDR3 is TGTGCCAGCAGCTTGGCCGGGACAGGGTCAGTCTATGGCTACACCTTC. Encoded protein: CASSLAGTGSVYGYTF. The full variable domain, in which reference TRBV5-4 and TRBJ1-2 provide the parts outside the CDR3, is ETGVTQSPTHLIKTRGQQVTLRCSSQSGHNTVSWYQQALGQGPQFIFQYYREEENGRGNFPPRFSGLQFPNYSSELNVNALELDDSALYLCASSLAGTGSVYGYTFGSGTRLTVV.

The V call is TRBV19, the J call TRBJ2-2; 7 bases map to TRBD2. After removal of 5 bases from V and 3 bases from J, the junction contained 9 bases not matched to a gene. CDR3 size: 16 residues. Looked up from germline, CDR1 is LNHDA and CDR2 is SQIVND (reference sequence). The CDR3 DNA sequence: TGTGCCAGTAGTTTCCCGGGAGGTGGGGACACCGGGGAGCTGTTTTTT. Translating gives CASSFPGGGDTGELFF.

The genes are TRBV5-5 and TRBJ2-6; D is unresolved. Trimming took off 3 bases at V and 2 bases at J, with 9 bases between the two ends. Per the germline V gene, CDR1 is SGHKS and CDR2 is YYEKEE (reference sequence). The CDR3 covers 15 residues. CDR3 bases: TGTGCCAGCAGCTCTACCCAGGCTGGGGCCAACGTCCTGACTTTC. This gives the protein CASSSTQAGANVLTF.

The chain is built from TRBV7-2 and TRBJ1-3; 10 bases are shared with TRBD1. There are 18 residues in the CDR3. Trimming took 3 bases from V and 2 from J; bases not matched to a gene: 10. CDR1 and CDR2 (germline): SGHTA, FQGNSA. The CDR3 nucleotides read TGTGCCAGCAGCTTCGTTATAGACAGGGGGCGAGCTGGAAACACCATATATTTT. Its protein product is CASSFVIDRGRAGNTIYF.

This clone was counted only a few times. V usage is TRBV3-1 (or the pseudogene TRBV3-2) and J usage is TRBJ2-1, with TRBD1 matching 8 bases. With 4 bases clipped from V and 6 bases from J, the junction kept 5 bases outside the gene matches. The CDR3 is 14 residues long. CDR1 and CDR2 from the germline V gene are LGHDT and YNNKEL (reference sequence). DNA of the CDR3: TGTGCCAGCAGCCCGGCTACAGGGGGCAATGAGCAGTTCTTC. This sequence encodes CASSPATGGNEQFF.

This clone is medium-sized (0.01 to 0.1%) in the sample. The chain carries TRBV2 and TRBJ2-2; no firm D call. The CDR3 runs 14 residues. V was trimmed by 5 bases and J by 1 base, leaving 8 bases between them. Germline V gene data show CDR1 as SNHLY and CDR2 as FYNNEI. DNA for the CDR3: TGTGCCAGCAGTAAAACAGTGAACACCGGGGAGCTGTTTTTT. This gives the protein CASSKTVNTGELFF.

The CDR3 region is CASSLGQGLTNEKLFF. The CDR3, as DNA: TGCGCCAGCAGCTTGGGACAGGGGTTGACTAATGAAAAACTGTTTTTT. The chain employs TRBV5-1 and TRBJ1-4; 8 bases map to TRBD1. This CDR3 spans 16 amino acids. In germline, CDR1 is SGHRS, CDR2 YFSETQ. V was pared by 0 bases and J by 2 bases, with 3 bases of the junction left unmatched.

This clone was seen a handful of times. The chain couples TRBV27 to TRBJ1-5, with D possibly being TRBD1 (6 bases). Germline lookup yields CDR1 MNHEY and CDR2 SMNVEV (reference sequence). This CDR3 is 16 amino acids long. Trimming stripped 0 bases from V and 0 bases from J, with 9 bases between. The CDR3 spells CASSLSGTISNQPQHF. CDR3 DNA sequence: TGTGCCAGCAGTTTATCGGGGACAATTAGCAATCAGCCCCAGCATTTT.

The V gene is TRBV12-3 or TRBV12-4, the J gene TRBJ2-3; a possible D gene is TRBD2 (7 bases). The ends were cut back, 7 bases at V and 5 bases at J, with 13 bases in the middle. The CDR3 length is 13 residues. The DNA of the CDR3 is TGTGCCAGCATCCAAGGGGGGGTAGATACGCAGTATTTT. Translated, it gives CASIQGGVDTQYF.

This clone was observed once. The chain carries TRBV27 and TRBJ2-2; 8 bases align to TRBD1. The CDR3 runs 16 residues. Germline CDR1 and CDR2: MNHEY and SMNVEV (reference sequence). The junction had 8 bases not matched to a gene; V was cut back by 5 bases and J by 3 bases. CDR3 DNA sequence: TGTGCCAGCAGTACCGGACAGGGAATTTACACCGGGGAGCTGTTTTTT. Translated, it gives CASSTGQGIYTGELFF.

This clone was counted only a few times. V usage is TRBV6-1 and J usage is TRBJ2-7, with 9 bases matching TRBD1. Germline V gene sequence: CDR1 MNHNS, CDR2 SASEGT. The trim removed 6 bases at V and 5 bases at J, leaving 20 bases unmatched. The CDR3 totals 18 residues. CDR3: CASREYTSTGGNFDEQYF. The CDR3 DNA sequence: TGTGCCAGCAGAGAATACACCTCTACAGGGGGCAATTTCGACGAGCAGTACTTC.

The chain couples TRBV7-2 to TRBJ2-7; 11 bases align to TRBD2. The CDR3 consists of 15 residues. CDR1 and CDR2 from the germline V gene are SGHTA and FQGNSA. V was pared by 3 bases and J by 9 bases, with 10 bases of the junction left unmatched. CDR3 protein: CASSFPLAGARLQYF. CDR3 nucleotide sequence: TGTGCCAGCAGCTTCCCACTAGCGGGAGCGAGGTTGCAGTACTTC.

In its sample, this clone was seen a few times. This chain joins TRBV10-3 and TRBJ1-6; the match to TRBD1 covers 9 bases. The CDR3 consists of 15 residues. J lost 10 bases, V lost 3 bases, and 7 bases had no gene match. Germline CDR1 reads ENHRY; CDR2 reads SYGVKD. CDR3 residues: CAISDRTGERSPLHF. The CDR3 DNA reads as TGTGCCATCAGTGATCGGACAGGGGAGAGATCACCCCTCCACTTT.

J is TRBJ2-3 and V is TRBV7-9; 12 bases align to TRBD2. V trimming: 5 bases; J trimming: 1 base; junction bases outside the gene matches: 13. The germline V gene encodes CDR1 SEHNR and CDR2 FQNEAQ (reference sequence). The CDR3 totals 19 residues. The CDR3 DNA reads TGTGCCAGCAGCCCTTATACGCTGACTAGCGGGAGCCGCACAGATACGCAGTATTTT. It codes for CASSPYTLTSGSRTDTQYF.

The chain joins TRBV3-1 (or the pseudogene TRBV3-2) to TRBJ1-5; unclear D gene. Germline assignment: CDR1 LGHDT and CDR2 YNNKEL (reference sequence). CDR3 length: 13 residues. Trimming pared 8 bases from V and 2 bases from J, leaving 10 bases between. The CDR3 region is CASASQGNQPQHF. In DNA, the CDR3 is TGTGCCAGCGCAAGCCAGGGCAATCAGCCCCAGCATTTT.

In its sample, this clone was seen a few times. The CDR3 nucleotides are TGTGCCAGCAGCCCAGTGGACAGGGCCACGAACACCGGGGAGCTGTTTTTT. Protein product: CASSPVDRATNTGELFF. The chain employs TRBV7-9 and TRBJ2-2; 8 bases are shared with TRBD1. This CDR3 contains 17 residues. The V segment lost 5 bases and the J segment 0 bases; nucleotides outside the gene matches: 8. The V gene's germline CDR1 is SEHNR and CDR2 FQNEAQ (reference sequence). The full variable domain, its missing parts supplied by reference TRBV7-9 and TRBJ2-2, is DTGVSQNPRHKITKRGQNVTFRCDPISEHNRLYWYRQTLGQGPEFLTYFQNEAQLEKSRLLSDRFSAERPKGSFSTLEIQRTEQGDSAMYLCASSPVDRATNTGELFFGEGSRLTVL.

Here the CDR3 DNA reads TGTGCCAGCAGCCAAGATGGGAGCGGGAGTTCCTACGAGCAGTACTTC. Amino acids: CASSQDGSGSSYEQYF. V and J are TRBV4-2 and TRBJ2-7; 8 nucleotides line up with TRBD2. This CDR3 spans 16 amino acids. The germline V gene encodes CDR1 LGHNA and CDR2 YNFKEQ. J lost 1 base, V lost 0 bases, and 5 bases had no gene match.

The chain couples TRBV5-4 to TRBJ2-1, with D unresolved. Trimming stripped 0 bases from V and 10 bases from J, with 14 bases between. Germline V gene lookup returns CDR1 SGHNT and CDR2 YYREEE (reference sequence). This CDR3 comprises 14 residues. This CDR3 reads CASSLDSTWSEQFF. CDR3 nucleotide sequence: TGTGCCAGCAGCTTGGACAGTACTTGGTCAGAGCAGTTCTTC.